The 10 T cell receptor beta chains reported below all come from one sample, sequenced in a study of cytomegalovirus exposure and HLA in healthy donors. Only in-frame clones appear in the TCRdb table, and some are missing; sequencing was by immunoSEQ multiplex PCR. In the table there are 200,000 to 250,000 clones, approximately 84% of which are singletons. Sample: PBMCs. The source is a young man in good health and CMV-seropositive.

This chain links TRBV5-1 with TRBJ2-1; TRBD2 matches 12 bases. This CDR3 is 17 amino acids long. The V segment lost 4 bases and the J segment 6 bases; nucleotides outside the gene matches: 11. Germline lookup yields CDR1 SGHRS and CDR2 YFSETQ. The CDR3 here is CASSGTSGRLLGNEQFF. CDR3 bases: TGCGCCAGCAGCGGCACTAGCGGGAGGCTTCTCGGCAATGAGCAGTTCTTC.

The chain has TRBV29-1 and TRBJ1-2, with unresolved D. CDR3 size: 11 residues. Germline CDR1 SQVTM, CDR2 ANQGSEA. The V end lost 3 bases, the J end lost 5 bases, and 7 bases lay between the germline ends. CDR3 region: CSVDGRYGYTF. The CDR3 bases are TGCAGCGTTGATGGCCGATATGGCTACACCTTC.

The V and J genes are TRBV5-1 and TRBJ2-1; 9 positions agree with TRBD1. V was pared by 4 bases and J by 6 bases, with 2 bases of the junction left unmatched. Germline assignment: CDR1 SGHRS and CDR2 YFSETQ. The CDR3 has 13 residues. The CDR3 region has the DNA TGCGCCAGCAGCCGGGACAGGGCCAATGAGCAGTTCTTC. Protein: CASSRDRANEQFF.

This clone has a single count. This chain joins TRBV5-1 and TRBJ1-3; D might be TRBD1 (6 bases). Germline V gene sequence: CDR1 SGHRS, CDR2 YFSETQ. V dropped 5 bases and J dropped 0 bases, with 15 bases sitting between them. The CDR3 totals 16 residues. CDR3 sequence (DNA): TGCGCCAGCAGTCAGGGGCAGGAAAGCTCTGGAAACACCATATATTTT. The encoded protein is CASSQGQESSGNTIYF.

The CDR3, as DNA: TGTGCCAGTAGTATCGGGGGGCGAAGCTTGAGGCCCCAGCATTTT. It yields the protein CASSIGGRSLRPQHF. V is TRBV19 and J is TRBJ1-5, with D possibly matching TRBD1 (6 bases). There are 15 residues in the CDR3. V gave up 3 bases and J gave up 9 bases, with 18 bases separating them. Germline values: CDR1 LNHDA, CDR2 SQIVND (reference sequence).

This clone was seen once. This chain links TRBV6-6 with TRBJ2-1; TRBD2 matches at 12 bases. Per the germline V gene, CDR1 is MNHNY and CDR2 is SVGAGI (reference sequence). CDR3 length: 16 residues. V was clipped by 2 bases and J by 3 bases; unmatched bases: 2. CDR3 sequence: CASSYPLAGGYNEQFF. CDR3 nucleotide sequence: TGTGCCAGCAGTTACCCACTAGCGGGAGGCTACAATGAGCAGTTCTTC.

About this clone itself: An end of the junction differs from the germline gene, which may be a read error. The genes are TRBV5-5 and TRBJ2-4; 9 bases fit TRBD1. There are 13 residues in the CDR3. The germline gives CDR1 SGHKS, CDR2 YYEKEE (reference sequence). The chain's CDR3 is CASSLTPGQGMNF. The CDR3 nucleotides read TGTGCCAGCAGCTTGACACCGGGACAGGGAATGAACTTC.

This clone was seen only once. CDR3: CASRGRGLSNEQFF. CDR3 DNA: TGTGCCTCCCGAGGGCGGGGGCTCTCGAATGAGCAGTTCTTC. V usage is TRBV6-5 and J usage is TRBJ2-1, with a tentative D call TRBD2 (7 bases). CDR3 size: 14 residues. The V gene's germline CDR1 is MNHEY and CDR2 SVGAGI. Trimming removed 11 bases at V and 7 bases at J, with 21 bases between.

The chain couples TRBV4-1 to TRBJ2-5, with D perhaps matching TRBD2 (6 bases). The CDR3 length is 15 residues. In germline, CDR1 is MGHRA, CDR2 YSYEKL. V was clipped by 6 bases and J by 4 bases, with 18 bases between them. The DNA of the CDR3 is TGCGCCAGCAGTCCGGGGGAACGGGCGGGAGAGACCCAGTACTTC. Encoded protein: CASSPGERAGETQYF.

This clone has more than one count but fewer than ten. The gene calls are TRBV4-3 and TRBJ1-1; the D is unclear. The germline V gene has CDR1 LGHNA and CDR2 YSLEER. CDR3 length: 14 amino acids. Trimming took 7 bases from V and 1 from J, leaving 13 bases between them. CDR3 nucleotide sequence: TGCGCCAGCACACATGTCGAGGGGAACACTGAAGCTTTCTTT. Protein product: CASTHVEGNTEAFF.